A single sample is the source of the 25 T cell receptor beta chains below, sequenced in a study of siplizumab effects on memory and regulatory T cells. Generated by immunoSEQ multiplex PCR, the TCRdb table keeps only in-frame clones and is missing some. The table records about 46,000 clones, 93% of them present only once. The sample comprised CD8+ T cells sorted from blood. The receptors were sampled from a human donor in good health.

The V and J genes are TRBV19 and TRBJ1-6, with D maybe TRBD1 (5 bases). CDR1 is LNHDA, CDR2 SQIVND, per germline (reference sequence). The CDR3 length is 14 residues. V was pared by 7 bases and J by 9 bases, with 16 bases between. In nucleotides, the CDR3 is TGTGCCAGTACGGTCGGAGGGGTTGGTTCACCCCTCCACTTT. It is translated as CASTVGGVGSPLHF.

J is TRBJ1-5 and V is TRBV11-2, with D possibly being TRBD1 (6 bases). CDR1 and CDR2 from the germline V gene are SGHAT and FQNNGV. Trimming took off 5 bases at V and 6 bases at J, with 14 bases between the two ends. CDR3 length: 14 residues. DNA of the CDR3: TGTGCCAGCAGCACGTACGGGGGGCTTCAGCCCCAGCATTTT. Translation gives CASSTYGGLQPQHF.

V gene TRBV27 combines with J gene TRBJ1-1, with 7 bases aligning to TRBD1. The J segment lost 5 bases and the V segment lost 6 bases, leaving 12 bases of the junction unmatched. Per germline, CDR1 MNHEY and CDR2 SMNVEV (reference sequence). The CDR3 covers 15 residues. CDR3 protein: CASRYGNRGWTEAFF. The DNA of the CDR3 is TGTGCCAGCAGATACGGTAACAGGGGTTGGACTGAAGCTTTCTTT.

CDR3 sequence (DNA): TGTGCCAGCAGTCAAGACACAGCCAAGGGGCAGTTCTTC. Its protein is CASSQDTAKGQFF. The J gene is TRBJ2-1, the V gene TRBV7-9, with unresolved D. V lost 6 bases and J lost 12, with 18 bases in between. This CDR3 is 13 amino acids long. The V gene's germline CDR1 is SEHNR and CDR2 FQNEAQ (reference sequence).

The chain employs TRBV27 and TRBJ2-7, with D possibly TRBD2 on 5 matching bases. CDR1 MNHEY and CDR2 SMNVEV come from the germline V gene (reference sequence). This CDR3 contains 13 residues. Trimming stripped 6 bases from V and 2 bases from J, with 11 bases between. CDR3 in amino acids: CASRSTGTYEQYF. The CDR3, as DNA: TGTGCCAGCAGGTCCACGGGGACCTACGAGCAGTACTTC.

The chain couples TRBV7-9 to TRBJ2-5, with a possible D match to TRBD2 (5 bases). Trimming removed 3 bases from V and 0 bases from J, with 8 bases in between. This CDR3 contains 14 residues. Germline V gene sequence: CDR1 SEHNR, CDR2 FQNEAQ (reference sequence). This chain's CDR3 is CASSLNGNQETQYF. The CDR3 bases are TGTGCCAGCAGCTTGAACGGGAACCAAGAGACCCAGTACTTC.

V usage is TRBV9 and J usage is TRBJ2-1; possible D gene TRBD2, 7 bases. This CDR3 comprises 18 residues. V was pared by 2 bases and J by 3 bases, with 21 bases between. Germline CDR1 is SGDLS and CDR2 is YYNGEE. CDR3 nucleotide sequence: TGTGCCAGCAGCGTTGGAAAGGCGGGGGCCTCGTACTACAATGAGCAGTTCTTC. This sequence encodes CASSVGKAGASYYNEQFF.

This chain connects TRBV10-1 to TRBJ2-1; D is unclear. This CDR3 is built from 16 residues. Trimming cost V 0 bases and J 1 base, with 10 bases left between them. Per germline, CDR1 WNHNN and CDR2 SYGVQD (reference sequence). The DNA for the CDR3 is TGCGCCAGCAGTGAGTCTTCCGGATATTCCTACAATGAGCAGTTCTTC. Translation gives CASSESSGYSYNEQFF.

The chain employs TRBV19 and TRBJ2-5; D is unresolved. Germline lookup yields CDR1 LNHDA and CDR2 SQIVND (reference sequence). This CDR3 contains 15 residues. V dropped 1 base and J dropped 2 bases, with 11 bases sitting between them. The CDR3 here is CASSIGNQPQETQYF. The DNA of the CDR3 is TGTGCCAGTAGTATAGGGAACCAGCCTCAAGAGACCCAGTACTTC.

CDR3 sequence reads: CASKRTSGVGNEQFF. The CDR3 bases are TGTGCCAGCAAGCGGACTAGCGGGGTGGGGAATGAGCAGTTCTTC. The genes are TRBV6-5 and TRBJ2-1; the match to TRBD2 covers 12 bases. The CDR3 extends over 15 amino acids. The V and J ends lost 7 bases and 7 bases, in that order; junction bases with no gene match: 8. CDR1 is MNHEY, CDR2 SVGAGI, per germline.

The rearrangement links TRBV6-1 to TRBJ2-1; 12 bases line up with TRBD2. The CDR3 length is 15 residues. Trimming took 6 bases from V and 5 from J; bases not matched to a gene: 5. The germline CDR1 and CDR2 sequences are MNHNS and SASEGT. DNA of the CDR3: TGTGCCAGCAGCCGAACTAGCGGGAGGAACAATGAGCAGTTCTTC. Translation gives CASSRTSGRNNEQFF.

V is TRBV7-2 and J is TRBJ2-1, with 13 bases lining up with TRBD2. Looked up from germline, CDR1 is SGHTA and CDR2 is FQGNSA. This CDR3 region has 20 residues. Losses at the gene ends were 0 bases for V and 0 bases for J; bases not matched to a gene: 8. CDR3 sequence reads: CASSLAWTSGGISSYNEQFF. The CDR3 DNA reads TGTGCCAGCAGCTTAGCTTGGACTAGCGGGGGTATAAGCTCCTACAATGAGCAGTTCTTC.

The chain uses TRBV7-8 and TRBJ2-1; D call uncertain. This CDR3 region has 10 residues. Between the trimmed V and J ends, which lost 1 base and 8 bases, there was a span of 0 bases. From germline, CDR1 is SGHVS and CDR2 FQNEAQ. CDR3 nucleotides: TGTGCCAGCAGCTTAGATGAGCAGTTCTTC. It encodes CASSLDEQFF. The whole variable domain, remainder taken from reference TRBV7-8 and TRBJ2-1, is GAGVSQSPRYKVAKRGQDVALRCDPISGHVSLFWYQQALGQGPEFLTYFQNEAQLDKSGLPSDRFFAERPEGSVSTLKIQRTQQEDSAVYLCASSLDEQFFGPGTRLTVL.

This clone was found once. V is TRBV7-9 and J is TRBJ1-2, with D maybe TRBD1 (6 bases). Germline V lookup: CDR1 SEHNR, CDR2 FQNEAQ (reference sequence). V lost 3 bases, J lost 4 bases, and 9 bases lay in between. This CDR3 is 13 amino acids long. This CDR3 is CASSFSGAYGYTF. CDR3 nucleotides: TGTGCCAGCAGCTTCTCAGGGGCCTATGGCTACACCTTC.

This clone was counted only a few times. CDR3 coding DNA: TGCGCCAGCAGCCAAGGAAACTTGGGTATCGACACTGAAGCTTTCTTT. This codes for CASSQGNLGIDTEAFF. The V call is TRBV4-1, the J call TRBJ1-1; D unclear. This CDR3 has 16 amino acids. V was shortened by 1 base and J by 3 bases, with 15 bases between the two germline ends. Germline V CDR1 and CDR2: MGHRA, YSYEKL.

The rearrangement uses TRBV9 and TRBJ1-5; D might be TRBD1 (5 bases). CDR1 and CDR2 (germline): SGDLS, YYNGEE. Between the trimmed V and J ends, which lost 4 bases and 5 bases, there was a span of 13 bases. The CDR3 is made up of 14 amino acids. This CDR3 is CASSPRGEYQPQHF. DNA for the CDR3: TGTGCCAGCAGCCCGAGAGGGGAATATCAGCCCCAGCATTTT.

The chain recombines TRBV15 with TRBJ1-5; D might be TRBD1 (6 bases). The germline CDR1 and CDR2 sequences are LNHNV and YYDKDF (reference sequence). V was clipped by 4 bases and J by 0 bases, with 16 bases between them. This CDR3 contains 17 residues. The CDR3 sequence: CATSTSDSMYSNQPQHF. For the CDR3, the DNA is TGTGCCACCAGCACCTCGGACAGCATGTATAGCAATCAGCCCCAGCATTTT.

Concerning this clone itself: At one end the junction does not follow the germline gene, possibly because of a read error. This chain links TRBV7-6 with TRBJ2-1; TRBD2 matches 7 bases. This CDR3 has 11 residues. Germline V gene data show CDR1 as SGHVS and CDR2 as FNYEAQ. Written as DNA, the CDR3 is TGTGCCAGCAGCCTAGCGGACGAGCAGTTCTTC. This translates into CASSLADEQFF.

CDR3 coding DNA: TGTGCCAGCAGCTTAAAACAGGGAGGATTGGTTGGCGAGCAGTACTTC. Its translation: CASSLKQGGLVGEQYF. The rearrangement links TRBV7-6 to TRBJ2-7; D may match TRBD1 or TRBD2 (6 bases each). Germline lookup yields CDR1 SGHVS and CDR2 FNYEAQ. The V gene lost 2 bases and the J gene lost 6 bases, with 20 bases spanning the gap. This CDR3 comprises 16 residues.

V usage is TRBV5-1 and J usage is TRBJ2-5, with 11 bases that match TRBD1. Germline trimming cut 3 bases from V and 1 base from J; bases unmatched to any gene: 5. The CDR3 extends over 16 amino acids. Per germline, CDR1 SGHRS and CDR2 YFSETQ. CDR3 sequence (DNA): TGCGCCAGCAGCTCTCCCGGGACAGGGGGCCAAGAGACCCAGTACTTC. It encodes CASSSPGTGGQETQYF.

This clone was counted only a few times. J is TRBJ2-1 and V is TRBV13; 8 nucleotides match TRBD2. Trimming at V came to 5 bases and at J to 2 bases, leaving 8 bases not matched to a gene. The CDR3 contains 16 residues. Germline loops: CDR1 PRHDT, CDR2 FYEKMQ (reference sequence). The CDR3 DNA reads TGTGCCAGCAGCCGACGACGACTAGCGACCTACAATGAGCAGTTCTTC. Its translation: CASSRRRLATYNEQFF. Based on the CDR3 plus reference TRBV13 and TRBJ2-1, the full variable domain is AAGVIQSPRHLIKEKRETATLKCYPIPRHDTVYWYQQGPGQDPQFLISFYEKMQSDKGSIPDRFSAQQFSDYHSELNMSSLELGDSALYFCASSRRRLATYNEQFFGPGTRLTVL.

J is TRBJ2-7 and V is TRBV29-1; D is uncertain. Germline V gene lookup returns CDR1 SQVTM and CDR2 ANQGSEA. The CDR3 consists of 13 residues. Deletions cut 4 bases from V and 4 bases from J, with 14 bases between. CDR3 protein: CSVVGGSAYEQYF. DNA of the CDR3: TGCAGCGTTGTCGGTGGGTCCGCGTACGAGCAGTACTTC.

Comment on this clone: At one end the junction does not follow the germline gene, possibly because of a read error. This chain joins TRBV7-9 and TRBJ1-2; 8 bases match TRBD1. The CDR3 extends over 14 amino acids. Germline V gives CDR1 SEHNR, CDR2 FQNEAQ (reference sequence). The CDR3: CASSSPQGELYAAF. CDR3 sequence (DNA): TGTGCCAGCAGCTCACCACAGGGGGAGCTTTATGCCGCCTTC.

The chain recombines TRBV27 with TRBJ2-7; TRBD1 matches 10 bases. There are 14 residues in the CDR3. The V gene's germline CDR1 is MNHEY and CDR2 SMNVEV (reference sequence). The V gene end was trimmed by 2 bases and the J gene end by 5 bases; junction bases not matched to a gene: 3. CDR3 nucleotides: TGTGCCAGCAGTTTAGGGACAGGGGTCAACGAGCAGTACTTC. Encoded protein: CASSLGTGVNEQYF.

The table lists this clone with a count of one. The chain couples TRBV7-8 to TRBJ2-1, with 9 bases matching TRBD2. J lost 4 bases, V lost 5 bases, and 6 bases had no gene match. CDR1 SGHVS and CDR2 FQNEAQ come from the germline V gene. The CDR3 is made up of 15 amino acids. The CDR3: CASSLRLAAYNEQFF. CDR3 coding DNA: TGTGCCAGCAGCCTCCGACTAGCGGCATACAATGAGCAGTTCTTC.